The 17 T cell receptor beta chains in this list originate from one sample, sequenced in a study of blood T cell repertoires in COVID-19. Sequencing used immunoSEQ multiplex PCR; TCRdb keeps in-frame clones, though not all of them. The sample comprises approximately 240,000 clones, roughly 87% of which are singletons, and about 6% rests with the top ten. Sequencing was done on a sample of PBMCs or T cells enriched from blood (not recorded which). These receptor sequences come from a woman in her 30s with acute COVID-19.

The chain uses TRBV19 and TRBJ1-2, with 8 bases aligning to TRBD1. This CDR3 spans 13 amino acids. Losses at the gene ends were 6 bases for V and 7 bases for J; bases not matched to a gene: 7. CDR1 and CDR2 from the germline V gene are LNHDA and SQIVND (reference sequence). The CDR3 protein is CASRSGGAGGYTF. The CDR3 DNA reads TGTGCCAGTAGATCAGGGGGCGCAGGTGGCTACACCTTC.

The J gene is TRBJ1-1, the V gene TRBV28; D unclear. The CDR3 length is 13 residues. Germline V gene lookup returns CDR1 MDHEN and CDR2 SYDVKM. The V end lost 5 bases, the J end lost 5 bases, and 12 bases lay between the germline ends. This CDR3 reads CASSELGRTEAFF. The CDR3 nucleotides read TGTGCCAGCAGTGAGCTAGGTCGGACTGAAGCTTTCTTT.

The gene calls are TRBV5-1 and TRBJ1-3; D might be TRBD1 (6 bases). Germline CDR1 and CDR2: SGHRS and YFSETQ. V was pared by 2 bases and J by 4 bases, with 16 bases between. The CDR3 sequence is 16 residues long. The DNA for the CDR3 is TGCGCCAGCAGCTTCAGTGCGGGGGGCCCAGGAAACACCATATATTTT. Its translation: CASSFSAGGPGNTIYF.

V and J are TRBV5-1 and TRBJ1-4; D possibly corresponds to TRBD1 (5 bases). V was pared by 4 bases and J by 8 bases, with 21 bases between. Germline CDR1 SGHRS, CDR2 YFSETQ. The CDR3 sequence is 16 residues long. The CDR3 DNA reads TGCGCCAGCAGCCGCATGGTGGGGGGTAGTGGCGAAAAACTGTTTTTT. Protein product: CASSRMVGGSGEKLFF.

The V gene is TRBV6-5, the J gene TRBJ1-4; 7 bases are shared with TRBD1. Germline V lookup: CDR1 MNHEY, CDR2 SVGAGI. CDR3 size: 14 residues. V dropped 6 bases and J dropped 3; count of bases not matched to a gene: 4. DNA of the CDR3: TGTGCCAGCAGGGGGACAGTCGCTAATGAAAAACTGTTTTTT. Amino acids: CASRGTVANEKLFF.

The chain has TRBV24-1 and TRBJ2-5; 9 bases are a match to TRBD1. CDR3 length equals 13 residues. Germline trimming cut 9 bases from V and 5 bases from J; bases unmatched to any gene: 6. Germline values: CDR1 KGHDR, CDR2 SFDVKD. CDR3 nucleotides: TGTGCCACCTCGGGACAGGGAGAGGAGACCCAGTACTTC. It encodes CATSGQGEETQYF.

The chain combines TRBV24-1 with TRBJ1-2; D not resolved. The V end lost 0 bases, the J end lost 8 bases, and 12 bases lay between the germline ends. In germline, CDR1 is KGHDR, CDR2 SFDVKD. This CDR3 has 14 amino acids. This CDR3 reads CATSDLGEAGGYTF. As DNA, the CDR3 is TGTGCCACCAGTGATTTGGGGGAAGCGGGGGGCTACACCTTC.

J is TRBJ1-6 and V is TRBV6-5; 7 positions match TRBD1. Germline lookup yields CDR1 MNHEY and CDR2 SVGAGI. The CDR3 runs 14 residues. The V and J ends lost 6 bases and 7 bases, in that order; junction bases with no gene match: 6. This CDR3 reads CASSQGQPNSPLHF. CDR3 DNA: TGTGCCAGCAGCCAGGGACAGCCAAATTCACCCCTCCACTTT.

The J gene is TRBJ2-5, the V gene TRBV5-5; 7 nucleotides match TRBD1. Trimming removed 4 bases from V and 1 base from J; junction bases left unmatched: 7. Germline values: CDR1 SGHKS, CDR2 YYEKEE (reference sequence). The CDR3 has 15 residues. CDR3 residues: CASSILTGPQETQYF. Here the CDR3 DNA reads TGTGCCAGCAGCATCCTGACAGGGCCCCAAGAGACCCAGTACTTC.

The V gene is TRBV5-5, the J gene TRBJ2-3; D may be TRBD1 (6 bases). Germline V gene data show CDR1 as SGHKS and CDR2 as YYEKEE (reference sequence). V was trimmed by 3 bases and J by 1 base, leaving 9 bases between them. This CDR3 has 14 residues. The CDR3 region has the DNA TGTGCCAGCAGCTGGGGGCGGGGCACAGATACGCAGTATTTT. Translation gives CASSWGRGTDTQYF.

In its sample, this clone was seen many times. This chain joins TRBV11-2 and TRBJ2-1; 14 nucleotides align to TRBD2. Per germline, CDR1 SGHAT and CDR2 FQNNGV. The CDR3 loop spans 18 amino acids. V lost 4 bases to trimming and J lost 4 bases; unmatched junction nucleotides: 9. CDR3 in amino acids: CASSWGLAGAVRYNEQFF. CDR3 coding DNA: TGTGCCAGCAGCTGGGGACTAGCGGGGGCCGTACGATACAATGAGCAGTTCTTC.

The chain's CDR3 is CASSLVAGGSNQPQHF. CDR3 in DNA: TGTGCCAGCAGCTTAGTTGCGGGGGGAAGCAATCAGCCCCAGCATTTT. This chain joins TRBV7-2 and TRBJ1-5; a possible D gene is TRBD1 (5 bases). The CDR3 sequence is 16 residues long. The V end was cut by 1 base, the J end by 1 base, with 11 bases between. CDR1 is SGHTA and CDR2 is FQGNSA in the germline V gene.

This chain links TRBV6-1 with TRBJ1-2, with D possibly being TRBD1 (5 bases). Deletions cut 2 bases from V and 0 bases from J, with 13 bases between. This CDR3 has 16 amino acids. The germline CDR1 and CDR2 sequences are MNHNS and SASEGT. In nucleotides, the CDR3 is TGTGCCAGCAGTGAATCCTGGACAATAACTAACTATGGCTACACCTTC. Translating gives CASSESWTITNYGYTF.

In its sample, this clone was seen once. The chain joins TRBV2 to TRBJ2-5, with 11 nucleotides matching TRBD2. The germline CDR1 and CDR2 sequences are SNHLY and FYNNEI. There are 16 residues in the CDR3. The trim removed 5 bases at V and 5 bases at J, leaving 10 bases unmatched. CDR3: CASSTSLAGGRETQYF. CDR3 bases: TGTGCCAGCAGTACTTCCTTAGCGGGAGGGAGGGAGACCCAGTACTTC.

This clone has only one observation. The chain is built from TRBV20-1 and TRBJ2-3, with 10 bases matching TRBD2. The J segment lost 2 bases and the V segment lost 3 bases, leaving 11 bases of the junction unmatched. The CDR3 covers 17 residues. Germline loops: CDR1 DFQATT, CDR2 SNEGSKA (reference sequence). CDR3 nucleotide sequence: TGCAGTGCTAGTCGGCACTTTAGCGGGGGGAACACAGATACGCAGTATTTT. Amino acids: CSASRHFSGGNTDTQYF.

This chain joins TRBV3-1 (or the pseudogene TRBV3-2) and TRBJ1-4; D is undetermined. The V gene's germline CDR1 is LGHDT and CDR2 YNNKEL (reference sequence). CDR3 length: 13 residues. Trimming stripped 6 bases from V and 8 bases from J, with 13 bases between. The CDR3 protein is CASRRISTEKLFF. The DNA of the CDR3 is TGTGCCAGCAGGAGAATAAGTACCGAAAAACTGTTTTTT.

This clone was counted only a few times. The chain links TRBV3-1 (or the pseudogene TRBV3-2) to TRBJ1-5, with unresolved D. V was cut by 3 bases and J by 5 bases, with 5 bases left in between. This CDR3 region has 12 residues. CDR1 is LGHDT and CDR2 is YNNKEL in the germline V gene (reference sequence). The CDR3 here is CASSHEDQPQHF. In DNA form, the CDR3 reads TGTGCCAGCAGCCATGAGGATCAGCCCCAGCATTTT.